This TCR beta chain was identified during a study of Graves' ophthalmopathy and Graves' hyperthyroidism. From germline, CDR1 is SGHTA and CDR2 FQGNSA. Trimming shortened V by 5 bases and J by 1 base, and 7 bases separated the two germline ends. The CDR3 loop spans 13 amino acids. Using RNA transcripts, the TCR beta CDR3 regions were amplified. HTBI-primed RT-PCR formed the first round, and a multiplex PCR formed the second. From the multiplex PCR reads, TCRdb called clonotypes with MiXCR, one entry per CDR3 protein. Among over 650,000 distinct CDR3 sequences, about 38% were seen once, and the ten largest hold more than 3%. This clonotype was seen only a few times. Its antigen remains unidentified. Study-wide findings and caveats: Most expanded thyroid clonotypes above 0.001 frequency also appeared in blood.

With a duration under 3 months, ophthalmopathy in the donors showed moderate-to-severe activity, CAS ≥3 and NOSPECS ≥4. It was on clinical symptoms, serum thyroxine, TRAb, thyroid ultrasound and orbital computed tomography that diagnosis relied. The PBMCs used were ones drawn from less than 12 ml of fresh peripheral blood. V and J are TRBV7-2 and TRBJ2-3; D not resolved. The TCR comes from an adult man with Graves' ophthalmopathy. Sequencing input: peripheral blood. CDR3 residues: CASSPTGTDTQYF. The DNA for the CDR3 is TGTGCCAGCAGCCCTACCGGCACAGATACGCAGTATTTT.